This T cell receptor (beta chain) was captured in a study of neurological immune-mediated disorders. Synthesis of cDNA was carried out by template-switch 5'RACE. The reaction used 10-nucleotide random UMIs. Whenever a sequencing run was performed, it yielded over 190 million TCR-beta sequences from 15-18 subjects. Via MiXCR, TCRdb re-called the 5' RACE reads, giving one row per CDR3 protein. The data hold 84,000 or so distinct CDR3 sequences, with approximately 13% observed a single time. This sample's time point: longitudinal time-point 2. The unsorted libraries had their origin in 2 million PBMCs stored at -80 C. Trimming shortened V by 1 base and J by 0 bases, and 7 bases separated the two germline ends. Germline V gives CDR1 SGHVS, CDR2 FQNEAQ. CDR3 size: 15 residues.

The gene calls are TRBV7-8 and TRBJ1-3, with TRBD1 as a possible D gene (5 bases). The sample comprised PBMCs. This TCR derives from a female donor with HTLV-1-associated myelopathy (HAM/TSP). The CDR3 sequence is CASSLEGVSGNTIYF. CDR3 coding DNA: TGTGCCAGCAGCTTAGAAGGGGTCTCTGGAAACACCATATATTTT. Based on the CDR3 plus reference TRBV7-8 and TRBJ1-3, the full variable domain is GAGVSQSPRYKVAKRGQDVALRCDPISGHVSLFWYQQALGQGPEFLTYFQNEAQLDKSGLPSDRFFAERPEGSVSTLKIQRTQQEDSAVYLCASSLEGVSGNTIYFGEGSWLTVV.